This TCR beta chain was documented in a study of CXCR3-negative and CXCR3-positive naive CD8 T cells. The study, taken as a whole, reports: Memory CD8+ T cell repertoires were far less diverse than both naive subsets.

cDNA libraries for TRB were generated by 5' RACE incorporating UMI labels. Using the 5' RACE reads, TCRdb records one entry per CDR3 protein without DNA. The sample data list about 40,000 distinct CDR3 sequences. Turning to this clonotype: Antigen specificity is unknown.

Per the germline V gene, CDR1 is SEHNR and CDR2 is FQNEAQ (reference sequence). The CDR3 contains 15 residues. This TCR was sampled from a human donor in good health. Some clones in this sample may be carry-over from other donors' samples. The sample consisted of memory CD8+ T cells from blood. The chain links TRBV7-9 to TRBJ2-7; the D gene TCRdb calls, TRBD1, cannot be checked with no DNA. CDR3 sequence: CASSPPGGPDYEQYF.